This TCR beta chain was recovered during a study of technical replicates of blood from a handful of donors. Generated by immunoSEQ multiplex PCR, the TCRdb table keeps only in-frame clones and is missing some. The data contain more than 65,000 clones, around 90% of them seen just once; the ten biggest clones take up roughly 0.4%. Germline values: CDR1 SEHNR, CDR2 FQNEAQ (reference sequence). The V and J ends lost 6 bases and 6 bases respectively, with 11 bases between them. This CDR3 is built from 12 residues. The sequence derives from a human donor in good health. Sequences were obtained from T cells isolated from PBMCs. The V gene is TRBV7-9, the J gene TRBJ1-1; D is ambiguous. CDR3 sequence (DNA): TGTGCCAGCAGGAGTGATCGGTCTGAAGCTTTCTTT. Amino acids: CASRSDRSEAFF.